This T cell receptor (beta chain) came from a study of beta chain features in type 1 diabetes. Study background: What patients shared with healthy donors was a similar profile of age, gender and cell yields. Study outcomes and limitations: Lower insertion and higher deletion counts appeared at VDJ junctions in type 1 diabetes patients.

A sort by CD45RO/CCR7/CD25/CD127/CD95/CD27 yielded CD4+ naive, central memory, regulatory and stem cell-like memory cells. Every isolated RNA sample was fully reverse transcribed, so sequencing captured expressed TCRB transcripts. Using immunoSEQ multiplex PCR, the repertoire was profiled, and TCRdb retains in-frame clones only, with some absent. The table includes hundreds of thousands of clones, 8% detected once. Germline trimming cut 4 bases from V and 2 bases from J; bases unmatched to any gene: 7. The CDR3 is 17 residues long. Germline CDR1 and CDR2: SGHNT and YENEEA. In this sample, this clone turned up a few times. Antigen: not known.

The sequence came from a woman younger than 30 in good health. The sequencing input was central memory CD4+ T cells from blood. The rearrangement links TRBV11-3 to TRBJ2-6; 8 nucleotides line up with TRBD1. The CDR3 DNA reads TGTGCCAGCAGCTCCGGACAGGGAGCGGCTGGGGCCAACGTCCTGACTTTC. It is translated as CASSSGQGAAGANVLTF.